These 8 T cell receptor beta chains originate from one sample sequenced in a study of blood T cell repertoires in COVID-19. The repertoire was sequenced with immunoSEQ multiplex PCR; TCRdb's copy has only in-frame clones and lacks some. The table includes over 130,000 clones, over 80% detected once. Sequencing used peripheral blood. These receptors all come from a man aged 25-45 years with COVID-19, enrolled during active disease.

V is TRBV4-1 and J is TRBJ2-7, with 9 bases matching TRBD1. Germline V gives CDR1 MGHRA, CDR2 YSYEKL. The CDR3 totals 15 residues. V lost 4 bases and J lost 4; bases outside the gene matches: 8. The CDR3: CASSPGQGTLYEQYF. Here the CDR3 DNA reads TGCGCCAGCAGCCCCGGACAGGGGACACTATACGAGCAGTACTTC.

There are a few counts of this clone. The DNA of the CDR3 is TGTGCCAGCGGGACAAGCCAGTTCAATTCACCCCTCCACTTT. Protein sequence: CASGTSQFNSPLHF. The V and J genes are TRBV28 and TRBJ1-6; D might be TRBD1 (6 bases). This CDR3 region has 14 residues. V shed 8 bases and J shed 7 bases, with 15 bases lying between them. Germline CDR1 is MDHEN and CDR2 is SYDVKM. The full variable domain, with the rest looked up from reference TRBV28 and TRBJ1-6, is DVKVTQSSRYLVKRTGEKVFLECVQDMDHENMFWYRQDPGLGLRLIYFSYDVKMKEKGDIPEGYSVSREKKERFSLILESASTNQTSMYLCASGTSQFNSPLHFGNGTRLTVT.

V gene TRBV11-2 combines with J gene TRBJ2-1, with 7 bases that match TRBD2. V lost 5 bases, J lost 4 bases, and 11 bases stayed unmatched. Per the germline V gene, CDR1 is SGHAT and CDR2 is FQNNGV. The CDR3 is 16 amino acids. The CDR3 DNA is TGTGCCAGCAGCCTCGGGCGGGGGTACGGGTACAATGAGCAGTTCTTC. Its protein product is CASSLGRGYGYNEQFF.

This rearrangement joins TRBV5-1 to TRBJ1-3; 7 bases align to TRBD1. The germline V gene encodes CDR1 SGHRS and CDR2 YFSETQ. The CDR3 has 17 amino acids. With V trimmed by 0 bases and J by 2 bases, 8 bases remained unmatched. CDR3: CASSLGPSRGPGNTIYF. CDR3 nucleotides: TGCGCCAGCAGCTTGGGGCCCTCTAGGGGGCCTGGAAACACCATATATTTT.

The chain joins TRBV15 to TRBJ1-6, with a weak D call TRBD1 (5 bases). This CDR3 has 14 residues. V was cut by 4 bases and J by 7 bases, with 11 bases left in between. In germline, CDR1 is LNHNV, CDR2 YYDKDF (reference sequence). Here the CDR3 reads CATSIKGRNSPLHF. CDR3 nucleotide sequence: TGTGCCACCAGCATAAAGGGGCGGAATTCACCCCTCCACTTT. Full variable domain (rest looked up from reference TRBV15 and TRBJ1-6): DAMVIQNPRYQVTQFGKPVTLSCSQTLNHNVMYWYQQKSSQAPKLLFHYYDKDFNNEADTPDNFQSRRPNTSFCFLDIRSPGLGDTAMYLCATSIKGRNSPLHFGNGTRLTVT.

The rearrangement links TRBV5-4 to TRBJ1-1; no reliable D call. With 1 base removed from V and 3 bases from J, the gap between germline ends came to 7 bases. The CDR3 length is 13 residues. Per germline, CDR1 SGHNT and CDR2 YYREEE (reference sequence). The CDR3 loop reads CASSLSGYTEAFF. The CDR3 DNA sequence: TGTGCCAGCAGCTTGAGCGGGTACACTGAAGCTTTCTTT.

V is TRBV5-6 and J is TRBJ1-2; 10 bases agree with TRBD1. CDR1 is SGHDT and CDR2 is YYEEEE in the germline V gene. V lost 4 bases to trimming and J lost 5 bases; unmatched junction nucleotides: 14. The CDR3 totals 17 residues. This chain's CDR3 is CASSPTGGAVWEYGYTF. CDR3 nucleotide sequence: TGTGCCAGCAGCCCGACAGGGGGCGCGGTATGGGAGTATGGCTACACCTTC.

Here the CDR3 reads CAWSVRENTEAFF. DNA for the CDR3: TGTGCCTGGAGTGTACGGGAGAACACTGAAGCTTTCTTT. V is TRBV30 and J is TRBJ1-1; D gene ambiguous. CDR1 and CDR2 (germline): GTSNPN, SVGIG (reference sequence). The CDR3 spans 13 residues. V was shortened by 0 bases and J by 1 base, with 6 bases between the two germline ends.